This note documents a single T cell receptor (beta chain) sequence. As yet, its antigen is unknown. Assay used: immunoSEQ multiplex PCR; TCRdb lists only in-frame clones, some missing. The listing contains 18,000 or so clones. These data are taken from a study of T cells in women clearing cervical HPV infection. Study at large: Blood came at first lesion visit for cases, post-clearance for controls. Case blood was drawn a median around 150 days after lesion detection. Study-wide results and caveats: CIN3+ cases had significantly higher TCR richness than controls; evenness did not differ.

This TCR derives from a woman aged 18 to 75 with a cervical HPV16 infection that either progressed to CIN3+ or cleared (not recorded which). The material sequenced was blood buffy coat.

The covered CDR3 bases are TGTGCCATCAGTGGGGGCCTAGGGGCGAACACTGAA. Residues: CAISGGLGANTE. The full CDR3 protein reads CAISGGLGANTEAFF. V and J are TRBV10-3 and TRBJ1-1; D is possibly TRBD1 (5 bases). The read finishes 3 residues shy of the CDR3 end, and the germline J gene is used to complete it. CDR1 and CDR2 from the germline V gene are ENHRY and SYGVKD. V was pared by 4 bases and J by 1 base, with 13 bases between. This CDR3 contains 15 residues.